This TCR beta chain was recorded in a study of T cells in Graves' hyperthyroidism and ophthalmopathy. Study context: Blood was drawn when the patient was first diagnosed and still untreated.

The CDR3 extends over 18 amino acids. Germline V CDR1 and CDR2: SGHNT, YYREEE (reference sequence). J was trimmed by 3 bases and V by 4 bases; bases with no gene match: 12. Ophthalmopathy in the patients scored at least 3 on Clinical Activity Score and at least 4 on NOSPECS grade, lasting under 3 months. Exclusion criteria comprised uncontrolled infection, other autoimmune disease, pregnancy or lactation. The authors took PBMCs from roughly 9.5 ml fresh peripheral blood. Researchers took RNA transcripts and amplified the TCR beta CDR3 regions from them. TCR CDR3 regions were first amplified by RT-PCR with HTBI primers. TCRdb ran MiXCR on the multiplex PCR reads and lists one entry per CDR3 protein. The table records around 390,000 distinct CDR3 sequences, about 14% of them present only once.

The clonotype originates from a woman in her 30s with Graves' ophthalmopathy. Sequenced material: blood. The chain links TRBV5-4 to TRBJ2-3; 12 nucleotides align to TRBD2. DNA for the CDR3: TGTGCCAGCAGCAGACCGAGGTCTAGCGGGGGGGGGACAGATACGCAGTATTTT. Encoded protein: CASSRPRSSGGGTDTQYF.